This T cell receptor beta chain was recovered during a study of shared clonotypes between healthy human individuals. Using immunoSEQ multiplex PCR, the repertoire was profiled, and TCRdb retains in-frame clones only, with some absent. The sample includes around 2.3 million clones, approximately 94% of them seen just once. Overall study results and limits: Among the subsets, naive ones generally showed larger estimated richness than memory ones.

Germline loops: CDR1 PRHDT, CDR2 FYEKMQ (reference sequence). The CDR3 sequence is 13 residues long. V was pared by 0 bases and J by 3 bases, with 5 bases between. About this clone: Its antigen remains unknown.

The TCR originated in a man aged 18 to 30 in good health. This chain joins TRBV13 and TRBJ1-2, with D unresolved. The source material was naive CD4+ T cells sorted from blood. Subset denoted: CD45RA+ positively selected. As DNA, the CDR3 is TGTGCCAGCAGCTTAGGGGGCCACTATGGCTACACCTTC. This translates into CASSLGGHYGYTF. Supplemented by reference TRBV13 and TRBJ1-2, the full variable domain reads AAGVIQSPRHLIKEKRETATLKCYPIPRHDTVYWYQQGPGQDPQFLISFYEKMQSDKGSIPDRFSAQQFSDYHSELNMSSLELGDSALYFCASSLGGHYGYTFGSGTRLTVV.